These T cell receptor beta chains were read from a single sample in a study of early T cells in non-severe SARS-CoV-2 infection. Using its own MiXCR run on the 5' RACE reads, TCRdb lists one record per CDR3 protein. The table has about 97,000 distinct CDR3 sequences, 11% seen once; the top ten hold around 4.7%. Sequences were derived from whole blood, sampled at baseline. The receptors originated from an adult who was a healthcare worker with PCR-confirmed SARS-CoV-2 infection or an uninfected control (not recorded which). Each CDR3 is given with its conserved first and last residue. A D gene is named only where the DNA matches it firmly. A row's size may be missing; if present it is once, few, many or a size class.

V,size,J,D,CDR3,DNA
TRBV3-1,few,TRBJ1-6,NA,CASSSGAANSPLHF,TGTGCCAGCAGCTCGGGAGCTGCTAATTCACCCCTCCACTTT
TRBV12-3/TRBV12-4,few,TRBJ2-1,NA,CASSLNGYNEQFF,TGTGCCAGCAGTTTGAACGGCTACAATGAGCAGTTCTTC
TRBV27,many,TRBJ2-1,NA,CASSLIRGSYNEQFF,TGTGCCAGCAGTTTGATACGAGGATCCTACAATGAGCAGTTCTTC
TRBV20-1,NA,TRBJ1-2,NA,CSATTTNNGYTF,TGCAGTGCTACGACTACTAACAATGGCTACACCTTC
TRBV3-1,NA,TRBJ1-3,TRBD1,CASSHRGLGNTIYF,TGTGCCAGCAGCCACAGGGGGCTGGGAAACACCATATATTTT
TRBV28,many,TRBJ1-5,TRBD1,CASSFPTGSGGQPQHF,TGTGCCAGCAGTTTCCCGACAGGGAGTGGAGGCCAGCCCCAGCATTTT
TRBV28,NA,TRBJ1-5,NA,CASTRGGDGQPQHF,TGTGCCAGCACAAGAGGGGGTGACGGCCAGCCCCAGCATTTT
TRBV2,NA,TRBJ1-2,NA,CASSETGFNYGYTF,TGTGCCAGCAGTGAAACAGGGTTTAACTATGGCTACACCTTC
TRBV4-2,few,TRBJ2-1,NA,CASSQDRRGLLRNQRGINEQFF,TGTGCCAGCAGCCAAGATCGTAGGGGACTATTGCGGAACCAAAGGGGGATTAATGAGCAGTTCTTC
TRBV29-1,few,TRBJ2-3,NA,CSGTRGGTQYF,TGCAGCGGCACCCGAGGGGGTACGCAGTATTTT
TRBV9,NA,TRBJ1-1,NA,CASSANTGTEAFF,TGTGCCAGCAGCGCTAACACAGGGACTGAAGCTTTCTTT
TRBV6-5,many,TRBJ1-1,NA,CASSSFRLTGSNTEAFF,TGTGCCAGCAGTTCCTTCAGGTTGACCGGGTCTAACACTGAAGCTTTCTTT
TRBV6-1,NA,TRBJ2-3,TRBD1,CASRPDRGTDTQYF,TGTGCCAGCAGACCCGACAGGGGCACAGATACGCAGTATTTT
TRBV29-1,many,TRBJ1-1,TRBD1,CSVDRGTEAFF,TGCAGCGTCGACAGGGGAACTGAAGCTTTCTTT
TRBV7-9,NA,TRBJ1-2,NA,CASSLADYGYTF,TGTGCCAGCAGCTTGGCGGATTATGGCTACACCTTC
TRBV7-9,many,TRBJ2-3,TRBD2,CASSLVLWTSGSDTQYF,TGTGCCAGCAGCTTAGTGCTCTGGACTAGCGGATCAGATACGCAGTATTTT
TRBV7-2,NA,TRBJ2-3,NA,CASSFSPNTDTQYF,TGTGCCAGCAGCTTTAGCCCGAACACAGATACGCAGTATTTT
TRBV10-3,many,TRBJ2-3,TRBD1,CAISGGQGTDTQYF,TGTGCCATCAGTGGCGGACAGGGAACAGATACGCAGTATTTT
TRBV18,NA,TRBJ2-3,NA,CASSPPAYGGSTDTQYF,TGTGCCAGCTCACCACCGGCGTACGGCGGGAGCACAGATACGCAGTATTTT
TRBV10-3,NA,TRBJ2-3,TRBD2,CAISESTSGSTDTQYF,TGTGCCATCAGTGAGTCGACTAGCGGAAGCACAGATACGCAGTATTTT
TRBV5-5,few,TRBJ2-7,NA,CASSLGLGPGAYEQYF,TGTGCCAGCAGCTTGGGATTAGGGCCCGGAGCCTACGAGCAGTACTTC
TRBV6-1,NA,TRBJ2-7,NA,CASQDGSSYEQYF,TGTGCCAGCCAGGACGGCAGCTCCTACGAGCAGTACTTC
TRBV20-1,few,TRBJ2-3,TRBD2,CSARDRGSGEGNTQYF,TGCAGTGCTAGAGATCGAGGTAGCGGGGAGGGGAATACGCAGTATTTT
TRBV12-3/TRBV12-4,few,TRBJ2-3,TRBD2,CASQSRTSRINTQYF,TGTGCCAGCCAAAGCAGGACTAGCCGAATTAATACGCAGTATTTT
TRBV2,many,TRBJ2-7,NA,CASSDRGGYEQYF,TGTGCCAGCAGTGATAGGGGGGGCTACGAGCAGTACTTC
TRBV27,many,TRBJ1-5,NA,CASSQEGSQPQHF,TGTGCCAGCAGTCAGGAGGGAAGTCAGCCCCAGCATTTT
TRBV20-1,NA,TRBJ2-3,NA,CSAREAGMGTDTQYF,TGCAGTGCTAGAGAGGCCGGGATGGGCACAGATACGCAGTATTTT
TRBV29-1,few,TRBJ2-2,NA,CSVYRDTNTGELFF,TGCAGCGTTTACAGGGATACGAACACCGGGGAGCTGTTTTTT
TRBV20-1,many,TRBJ1-6,NA,CSAPLTTIPLNSPLHF,TGCAGTGCTCCCCTTACCACAATACCCCTTAATTCACCCCTCCACTTT
TRBV29-1,few,TRBJ2-2,TRBD2,CSVEGLAGGTGELFF,TGCAGCGTTGAAGGACTAGCGGGAGGCACCGGGGAGCTGTTTTTT
TRBV6-5,many,TRBJ2-7,NA,CASSYVLGGEQYF,TGTGCCAGCAGTTACGTGTTGGGGGGTGAGCAGTACTTC
TRBV19,many,TRBJ2-3,TRBD1,CASSRDSQRTDTQYF,TGTGCCAGTAGTAGGGACAGCCAACGAACAGATACGCAGTATTTT
TRBV27,many,TRBJ1-1,TRBD1,CASCDRGLNTEAFF,TGTGCCAGCTGTGACAGGGGATTGAACACTGAAGCTTTCTTT
TRBV20-1,few,TRBJ1-4,NA,CSANINEKLFF,TGCAGTGCAAACATTAATGAAAAACTGTTTTTT
TRBV9,few,TRBJ2-3,NA,CASSEGGAMNTQYF,TGTGCCAGCAGCGAGGGGGGGGCTATGAATACGCAGTATTTT
TRBV7-9,few,TRBJ1-2,NA,CASSSLSYGYTF,TGTGCCAGCAGCTCCCTATCCTATGGCTACACCTTC
TRBV27,NA,TRBJ2-7,NA,CASSLSRDYEQYF,TGTGCCAGCAGTTTATCCCGCGACTACGAGCAGTACTTC
TRBV19,few,TRBJ2-2,TRBD1,CASSIVQGHTGELFF,TGTGCCAGTAGTATCGTACAGGGGCACACCGGGGAGCTGTTTTTT
TRBV5-1,many,TRBJ1-2,NA,CASSFQGYGYTF,TGCGCCAGCAGCTTTCAGGGCTATGGCTACACCTTC
TRBV7-9,many,TRBJ1-2,NA,CASSSSPFYGYTF,TGTGCCAGCAGCTCAAGCCCCTTCTATGGCTACACCTTC
TRBV5-1,NA,TRBJ2-7,TRBD1,CASSGRQGRYEQYF,TGCGCCAGCAGCGGAAGACAGGGACGCTACGAGCAGTACTTC
TRBV5-6,few,TRBJ2-1,NA,CASSSTGFGEQFF,TGTGCCAGCAGCTCGACAGGTTTCGGTGAGCAGTTCTTC
TRBV12-3/TRBV12-4,many,TRBJ1-4,TRBD1,CASSSDRENEKLFF,TGTGCCAGCAGCTCGGACAGGGAGAATGAAAAACTGTTTTTT
TRBV6-1,NA,TRBJ1-1,NA,CASQKWFTLMNTEAFF,TGTGCCAGCCAAAAGTGGTTTACTTTAATGAACACTGAAGCTTTCTTT
TRBV29-1,many,TRBJ1-2,NA,CSVESGVRGYTF,TGCAGCGTTGAGTCCGGGGTGCGTGGCTACACCTTC
TRBV6-5,few,TRBJ1-2,TRBD1,CASSRVGQVNYGYTF,TGTGCCAGCAGTCGAGTTGGACAGGTGAACTATGGCTACACCTTC
TRBV20-1,many,TRBJ1-6,NA,CSARRGGLHNSPLHF,TGCAGTGCTAGGAGGGGGGGACTCCATAATTCACCCCTCCACTTT
TRBV12-5,few,TRBJ2-6,NA,CASAMAGANVLTF,TGTGCTAGTGCCATGGCTGGGGCCAACGTCCTGACTTTC
TRBV18,NA,TRBJ2-7,NA,CASSQRKGYEQYF,TGTGCCAGCTCACAGAGGAAGGGCTACGAGCAGTACTTC
TRBV5-1,many,TRBJ2-1,TRBD2,CASSFWTSGRNYNEQFF,TGCGCCAGCAGCTTTTGGACTAGCGGGAGGAACTACAATGAGCAGTTCTTC
TRBV5-8,few,TRBJ2-3,NA,CASSLDLRTDTQYF,TGTGCCAGCAGCTTGGATCTCCGCACAGATACGCAGTATTTT
TRBV27,NA,TRBJ2-7,NA,CASSLQVGIGEQYF,TGTGCCAGCAGTTTACAGGTTGGCATTGGCGAGCAGTACTTC
TRBV12-3/TRBV12-4,NA,TRBJ2-2,TRBD1,CASKYRGDTGELFF,TGTGCCAGCAAATACAGGGGAGACACCGGGGAGCTGTTTTTT
TRBV19,NA,TRBJ1-5,TRBD1,CASLGQANQPQHF,TGTGCCAGTTTGGGACAGGCCAATCAGCCCCAGCATTTT
TRBV6-5,NA,TRBJ1-1,NA,CASRPNQGGLGTEAFF,TGTGCCAGCAGGCCTAACCAAGGCGGGTTGGGCACTGAAGCTTTCTTT